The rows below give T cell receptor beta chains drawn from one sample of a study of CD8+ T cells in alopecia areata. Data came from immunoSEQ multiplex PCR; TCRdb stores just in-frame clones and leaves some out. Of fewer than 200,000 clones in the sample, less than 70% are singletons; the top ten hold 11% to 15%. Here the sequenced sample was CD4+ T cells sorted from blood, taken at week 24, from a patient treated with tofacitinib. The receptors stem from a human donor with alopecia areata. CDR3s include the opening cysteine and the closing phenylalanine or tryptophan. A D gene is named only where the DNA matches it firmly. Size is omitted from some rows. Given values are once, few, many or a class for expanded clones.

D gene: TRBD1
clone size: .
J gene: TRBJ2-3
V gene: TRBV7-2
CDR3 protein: CASSPNRQGANTQYF
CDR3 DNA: TGTGCCAGCAGCCCGAATCGACAGGGGGCTAATACGCAGTATTTT

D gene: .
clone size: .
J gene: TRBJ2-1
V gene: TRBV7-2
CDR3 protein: CASSLGRLYEQFF
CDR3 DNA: TGTGCCAGCAGCTTAGGTCGGTTGTATGAGCAGTTCTTC

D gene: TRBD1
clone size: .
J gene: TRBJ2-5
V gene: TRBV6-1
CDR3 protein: CASSPRTGGIETQYF
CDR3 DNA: TGTGCCAGCAGTCCCCGGACAGGGGGAATAGAGACCCAGTACTTC

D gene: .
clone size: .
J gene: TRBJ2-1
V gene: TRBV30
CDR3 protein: CACWAVPYNEQFF
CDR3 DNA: TGTGCCTGCTGGGCCGTCCCCTACAATGAGCAGTTCTTC

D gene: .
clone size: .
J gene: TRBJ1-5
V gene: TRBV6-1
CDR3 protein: CASSGTNNQPQHF
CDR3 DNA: TGTGCCAGCAGCGGGACAAACAATCAGCCCCAGCATTTT

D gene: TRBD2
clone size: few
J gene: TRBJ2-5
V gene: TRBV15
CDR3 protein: CATSREGLAGRTGQETQYF
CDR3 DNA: TGTGCCACCAGCAGAGAGGGACTAGCGGGGAGGACGGGCCAAGAGACCCAGTACTTC

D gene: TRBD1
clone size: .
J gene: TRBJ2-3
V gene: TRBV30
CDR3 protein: CAWNKGQGGSDTQYF
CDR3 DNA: TGTGCCTGGAACAAGGGACAGGGGGGTTCGGATACGCAGTATTTT

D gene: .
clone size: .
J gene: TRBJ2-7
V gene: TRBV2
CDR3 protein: CARGGLTGSYEQYF
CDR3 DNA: TGTGCCAGAGGGGGACTCACCGGCTCCTACGAGCAGTACTTC

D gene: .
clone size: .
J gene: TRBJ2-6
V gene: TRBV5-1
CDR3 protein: CASYTGDTGANVLTF
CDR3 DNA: TGCGCCAGCTACACCGGGGACACTGGGGCCAACGTCCTGACTTTC

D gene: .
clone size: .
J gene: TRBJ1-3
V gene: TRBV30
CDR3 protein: CAWGSRLISGNTIYF
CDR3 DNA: TGTGCCTGGGGGTCCCGACTCATCTCTGGAAACACCATATATTTT

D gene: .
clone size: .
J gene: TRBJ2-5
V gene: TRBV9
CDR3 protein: CASSVAAGQETQYF
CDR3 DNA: TGTGCCAGCAGCGTAGCGGCGGGCCAAGAGACCCAGTACTTC

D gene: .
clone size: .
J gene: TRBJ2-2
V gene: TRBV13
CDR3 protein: CASSLGILGPGELFF
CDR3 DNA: TGTGCCAGCAGCTTAGGAATCCTTGGCCCCGGGGAGCTGTTTTTT

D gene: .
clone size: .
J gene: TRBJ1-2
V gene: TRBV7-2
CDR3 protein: CASSLLGSNYGYTF
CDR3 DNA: TGTGCCAGCAGTCTCCTCGGAAGTAACTATGGCTACACCTTC

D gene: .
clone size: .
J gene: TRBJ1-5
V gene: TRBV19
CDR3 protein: CASSEHEALNQPQHF
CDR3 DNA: TGTGCCAGTAGCGAACACGAAGCCCTCAATCAGCCCCAGCATTTT

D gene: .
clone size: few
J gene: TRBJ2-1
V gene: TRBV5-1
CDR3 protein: CASSSQGLPFEWFF
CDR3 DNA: TGCGCCAGCAGCTCCCAGGGACTCCCCTTCGAGTGGTTCTTC

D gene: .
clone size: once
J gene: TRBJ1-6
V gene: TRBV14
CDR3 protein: CASSHRGPLGSPLHF
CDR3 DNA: TGTGCCAGCAGCCATCGTGGGCCACTGGGTTCACCCCTCCACTTT

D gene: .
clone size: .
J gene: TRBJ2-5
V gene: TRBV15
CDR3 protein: CATSSMKTQYF
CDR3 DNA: TGTGCCACCAGCAGTATGAAGACCCAGTACTTC

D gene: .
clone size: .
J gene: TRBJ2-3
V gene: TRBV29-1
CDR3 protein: CSAPTRKGGTDTQYF
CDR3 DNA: TGCAGCGCCCCGACCCGTAAGGGGGGCACAGATACGCAGTATTTT

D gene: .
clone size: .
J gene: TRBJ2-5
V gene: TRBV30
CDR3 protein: CAWSPWGTQYF
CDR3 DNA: TGTGCCTGGAGTCCCTGGGGGACCCAGTACTTC

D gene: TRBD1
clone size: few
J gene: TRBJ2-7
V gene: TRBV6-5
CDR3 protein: CASRPGQAVSYEQYF
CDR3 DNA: TGTGCCAGCAGGCCGGGACAGGCAGTCTCCTACGAGCAGTACTTC

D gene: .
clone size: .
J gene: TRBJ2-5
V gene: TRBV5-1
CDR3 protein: CASNRDPSGYQETQYF
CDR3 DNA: TGCGCCAGCAACCGGGACCCGTCCGGGTACCAAGAGACCCAGTACTTC

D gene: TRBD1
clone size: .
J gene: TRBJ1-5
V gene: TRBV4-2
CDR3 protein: CASSQEQITDREGSNQPQHF
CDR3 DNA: TGTGCCAGCAGCCAAGAACAAATCACCGACAGGGAGGGTAGCAATCAGCCCCAGCATTTT

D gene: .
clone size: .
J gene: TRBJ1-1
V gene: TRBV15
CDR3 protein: CATSRDFGVRTEAFF
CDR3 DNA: TGTGCCACCAGCAGAGATTTTGGGGTCCGGACTGAAGCTTTCTTT

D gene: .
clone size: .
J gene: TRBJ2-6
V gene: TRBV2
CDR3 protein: CASSVRGASGANVLTF
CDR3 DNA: TGTGCCAGCAGTGTTCGGGGTGCGTCTGGGGCCAACGTCCTGACTTTC

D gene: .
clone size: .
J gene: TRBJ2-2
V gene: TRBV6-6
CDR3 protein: CASSFGVGELFF
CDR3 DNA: TGTGCCAGCAGTTTTGGCGTCGGGGAGCTGTTTTTT

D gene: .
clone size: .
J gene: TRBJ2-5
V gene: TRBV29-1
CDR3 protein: CSVVDTGLQETQYF
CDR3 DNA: TGCAGCGTTGTGGACACGGGGCTCCAAGAGACCCAGTACTTC

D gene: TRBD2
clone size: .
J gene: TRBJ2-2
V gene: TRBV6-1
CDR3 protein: CASRGGGYTGELFF
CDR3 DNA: TGTGCCAGCAGGGGGGGAGGGTACACCGGGGAGCTGTTTTTT

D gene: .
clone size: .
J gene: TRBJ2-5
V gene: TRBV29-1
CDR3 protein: CSARRNQETQYF
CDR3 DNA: TGCAGCGCCCGACGGAACCAAGAGACCCAGTACTTC

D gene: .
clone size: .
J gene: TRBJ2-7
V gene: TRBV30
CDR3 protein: CAWKDINYEQYF
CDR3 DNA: TGTGCCTGGAAGGACATAAACTACGAGCAGTACTTC

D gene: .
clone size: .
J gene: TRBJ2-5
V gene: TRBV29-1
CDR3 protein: CSVGEAAAQYF
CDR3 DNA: TGCAGCGTAGGGGAGGCTGCGGCCCAGTACTTC

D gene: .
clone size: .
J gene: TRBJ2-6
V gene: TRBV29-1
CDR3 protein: CSVTASSGANVLTF
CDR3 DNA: TGCAGCGTTACCGCCAGCTCTGGGGCCAACGTCCTGACTTTC

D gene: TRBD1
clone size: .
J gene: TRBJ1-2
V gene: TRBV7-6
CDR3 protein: CASSLVGTGDGYTF
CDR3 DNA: TGTGCCAGCAGCTTAGTAGGGACAGGAGATGGCTACACCTTC

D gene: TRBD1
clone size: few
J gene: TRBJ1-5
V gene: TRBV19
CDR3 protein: CASTPQGNSNQPQHF
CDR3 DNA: TGTGCCAGTACTCCACAGGGGAATAGCAATCAGCCCCAGCATTTT

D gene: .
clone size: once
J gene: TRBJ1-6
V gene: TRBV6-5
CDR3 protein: CASSYGGSSPLHF
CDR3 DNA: TGTGCCAGCAGTTACGGGGGTAGTTCACCCCTCCACTTT

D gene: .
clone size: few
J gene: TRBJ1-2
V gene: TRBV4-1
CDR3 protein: CASTQNGRVYGYTF
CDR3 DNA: TGCGCCAGCACCCAAAATGGCAGGGTCTATGGCTACACCTTC

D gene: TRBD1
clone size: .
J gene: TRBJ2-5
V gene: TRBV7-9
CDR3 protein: CASSFGTEQETQYF
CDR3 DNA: TGTGCCAGCAGCTTCGGGACAGAACAAGAGACCCAGTACTTC